This TCR beta chain is from a study of control samples from healthy donors and cancer patients (dated by TCRdb to 2019 to 2021). The library was prepared using the immunoSEQ multiplex PCR assay. Not all clones reach the TCRdb copy of this immuneACCESS table, which keeps in-frame sequences only. Checked studies attribute under half of the gap to unresolved V genes and leave the rest unexplained. For this sample the table gives 60,000 to 75,000 clones, of which around 85% were detected only once. The ten largest clones represent roughly 6% of the sample. About this clone itself: The target of this receptor is not known. The sample holds no much larger clone one base away, and base qualities are not on file.

The TCR originated in a man aged 35-49 years in good health. The specimen sequenced was blood.

This receptor has the CDR3 CASTEQGYYGYTF. The nucleotides are TGTGCCAGTACTGAACAGGGATACTATGGCTACACCTTC. The rearrangement combines TRBV19 with TRBJ1-2, with a weak D call of TRBD1 (6 bases match). The germline V gene (reference sequence) sets CDR1 to LNHDA and CDR2 to SQIVND. The CDR3 has 13 amino acids, counting the end cysteine and phenylalanine. Only the CDR3 DNA is retained, 39 bases long and in frame from the first base. V is shortened by 7 bases, J by 3 bases, and the region joining them spans 12 bases. The CDR3 plus the reference TRBV19 and TRBJ1-2 genes for the other parts give the full variable domain: DGGITQSPKYLFRKEGQNVTLSCEQNLNHDAMYWYRQDPGQGLRLIYYSQIVNDFQKGDIAEGYSVSREKKESFPLTVTSAQKNPTAFYLCASTEQGYYGYTFGSGTRLTVV.